This T cell receptor (beta chain) originates from a study of identical twins. MiXCR, applied by TCRdb to the 5' RACE reads, yields one record per CDR3 protein. The sample yields fewer than 500,000 distinct CDR3 sequences, 20% to 25% seen once. This clonotype was picked up a small number of times. J lost 4 bases, V lost 0 bases, and 3 bases had no gene match. Germline V lookup: CDR1 SGHKS, CDR2 YYEKEE (reference sequence). This CDR3 comprises 15 residues. These data were also reused for a study on T cells expressing NK-cell markers.

Sequenced material: CD4+ T cells sorted from blood. The receptor was derived from a woman aged 18-29 years in good health. J is TRBJ2-1 and V is TRBV5-5; 8 nucleotides align to TRBD2. Here the CDR3 reads CASSLAGTRYNEQFF. The CDR3 bases are TGTGCCAGCAGCTTGGCCGGGACTAGGTACAATGAGCAGTTCTTC.